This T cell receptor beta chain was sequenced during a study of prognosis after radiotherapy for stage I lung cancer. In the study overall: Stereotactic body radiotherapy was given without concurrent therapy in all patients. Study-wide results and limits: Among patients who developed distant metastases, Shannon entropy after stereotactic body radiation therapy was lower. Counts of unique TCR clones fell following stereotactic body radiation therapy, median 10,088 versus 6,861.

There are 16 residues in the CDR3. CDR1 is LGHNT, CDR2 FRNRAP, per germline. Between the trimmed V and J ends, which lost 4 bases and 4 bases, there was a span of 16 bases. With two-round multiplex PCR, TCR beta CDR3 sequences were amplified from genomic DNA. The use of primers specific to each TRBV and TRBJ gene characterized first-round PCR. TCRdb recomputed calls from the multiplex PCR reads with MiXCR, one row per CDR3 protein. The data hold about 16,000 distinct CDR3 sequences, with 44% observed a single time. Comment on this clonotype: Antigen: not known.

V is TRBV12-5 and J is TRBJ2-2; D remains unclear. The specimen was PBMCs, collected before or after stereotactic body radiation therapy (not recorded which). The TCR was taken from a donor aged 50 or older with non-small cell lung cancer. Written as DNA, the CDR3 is TGTGCTAGTGGTTGGGTAGGGCAGGCGTTCACCGGGGAGCTGTTTTTT. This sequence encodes CASGWVGQAFTGELFF.